The sequence of this T cell receptor beta chain was determined in a study of T-cell memory formation after mild COVID-19. TCRdb reanalysed the 5' RACE reads using MiXCR and keeps one entry per CDR3 protein. The sample comprises roughly 89,000 distinct CDR3 sequences, roughly an eighth of which are singletons, and roughly a quarter rests with the top ten. This CDR3 is built from 13 residues. Between the trimmed V and J ends, which lost 3 bases and 2 bases, there was a span of 8 bases. Germline V CDR1 and CDR2: MGHDK, SYGVNS. This clonotype was counted between two and nine times. The chain carries TRBV25-1 and TRBJ2-7, with D possibly TRBD1 on 5 matching bases. Material for sequencing was PBMCs or a T cell subset sorted from them (not recorded which). This receptor was obtained from an adult woman who had mild COVID-19 (a few samples of this study predate the infection). Cell type and time point are not known. The CDR3 DNA reads as TGTGCCAGCAGTGATATAGGGGCCTACGAGCAGTACTTC. It yields the protein CASSDIGAYEQYF.